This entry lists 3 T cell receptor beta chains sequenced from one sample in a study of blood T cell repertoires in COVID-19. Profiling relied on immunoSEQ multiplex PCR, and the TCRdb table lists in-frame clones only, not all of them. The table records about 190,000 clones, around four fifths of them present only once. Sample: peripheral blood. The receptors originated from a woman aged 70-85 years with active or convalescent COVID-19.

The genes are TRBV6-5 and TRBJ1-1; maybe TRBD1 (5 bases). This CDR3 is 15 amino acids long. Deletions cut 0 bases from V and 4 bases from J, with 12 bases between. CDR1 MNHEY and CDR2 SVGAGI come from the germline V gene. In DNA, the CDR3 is TGTGCCAGCAGTTACTCGTTCCAGGGAAGCACTGAAGCTTTCTTT. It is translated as CASSYSFQGSTEAFF.

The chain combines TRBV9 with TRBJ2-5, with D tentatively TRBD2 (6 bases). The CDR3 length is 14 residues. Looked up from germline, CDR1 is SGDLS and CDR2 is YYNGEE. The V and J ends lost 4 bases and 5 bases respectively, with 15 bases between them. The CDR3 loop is CASSIDLGGETQYF. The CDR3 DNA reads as TGTGCCAGCAGCATAGATCTAGGAGGGGAGACCCAGTACTTC.

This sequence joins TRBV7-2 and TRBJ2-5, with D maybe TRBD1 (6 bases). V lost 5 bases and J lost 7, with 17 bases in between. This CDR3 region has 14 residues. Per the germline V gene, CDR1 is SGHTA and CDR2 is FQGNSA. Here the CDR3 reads CASSASDSGGTQYF. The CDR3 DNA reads TGTGCCAGCAGCGCTTCGGACAGTGGAGGGACCCAGTACTTC. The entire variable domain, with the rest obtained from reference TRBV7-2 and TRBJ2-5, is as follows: GAGVSQSPSNKVTEKGKDVELRCDPISGHTALYWYRQSLGQGLEFLIYFQGNSAPDKSGLPSDRFSAERTGGSVSTLTIQRTQQEDSAVYLCASSASDSGGTQYFGPGTRLLVL.